This passage covers 29 T cell receptor beta chains from one sample sequenced in a study of blood T cell repertoires in COVID-19. Clones were read by immunoSEQ multiplex PCR, and TCRdb kept only the in-frame ones, dropping some. Of about 230,000 clones in the sample, 81% were seen once. The source material was peripheral blood. The receptor set was obtained from a woman older than 75 with acute or convalescent COVID-19.

This chain uses TRBV24-1 with TRBJ2-7; no definite D call. The CDR3 spans 12 residues. V was shortened by 0 bases and J by 4 bases, with 3 bases between the two germline ends. Germline V CDR1 and CDR2: KGHDR, SFDVKD. CDR3 region: CATSDLTYEQYF. The DNA for the CDR3 is TGTGCCACCAGTGATTTGACTTACGAGCAGTACTTC.

The chain carries TRBV7-2 and TRBJ2-6, with TRBD1 as a possible D gene (5 bases). The CDR3 length is 15 residues. In germline, CDR1 is SGHTA, CDR2 FQGNSA. V was shortened by 6 bases and J by 2 bases, with 11 bases between the two germline ends. CDR3 in DNA: TGTGCCAGCAGGCAAAGGGGAACTGGGGCCAACGTCCTGACTTTC. It yields the protein CASRQRGTGANVLTF.

This chain joins TRBV7-2 and TRBJ2-7; 7 nucleotides agree with TRBD1. Germline CDR1 reads SGHTA; CDR2 reads FQGNSA. V was pared by 4 bases and J by 0 bases, with 3 bases of the junction left unmatched. CDR3 length: 14 amino acids. CDR3 DNA: TGTGCCAGCAGCTGGGACAGCCTCTCCTACGAGCAGTACTTC. It is translated as CASSWDSLSYEQYF.

In its sample, this clone was seen a few times. V usage is TRBV6-4 and J usage is TRBJ1-1, with D tentatively TRBD1 (6 bases). Trimming pared 5 bases from V and 3 bases from J, leaving 13 bases between. This CDR3 is 14 amino acids long. Germline values: CDR1 MRHNA, CDR2 SNTAGT. The CDR3 region is CASSYFPGDTEAFF. The CDR3, as DNA: TGTGCCAGCAGTTATTTTCCAGGGGACACTGAAGCTTTCTTT.

The chain has TRBV6-5 and TRBJ1-2; D unclear. From germline, CDR1 is MNHEY and CDR2 SVGAGI. This CDR3 region has 14 residues. Trimming cost V 7 bases and J 4 bases, with 16 bases left between them. In DNA, the CDR3 is TGTGCCAGCATGTCGCCCGGGGTAGGCTATGGCTACACCTTC. This encodes CASMSPGVGYGYTF.

This chain connects TRBV11-2 to TRBJ1-1; 7 bases align to TRBD1. CDR1 and CDR2 from the germline V gene are SGHAT and FQNNGV. Trimming at V came to 1 base and at J to 2 bases, leaving 4 bases not matched to a gene. The CDR3 has 15 amino acids. Here the CDR3 reads CASSLGQGVNTEAFF. CDR3 nucleotide sequence: TGTGCCAGCAGCTTAGGGCAGGGGGTAAACACTGAAGCTTTCTTT.

This clone appeared once. The rearrangement joins TRBV11-2 to TRBJ1-1; 11 bases match TRBD1. Germline loops: CDR1 SGHAT, CDR2 FQNNGV. V was clipped by 5 bases and J by 1 base; unmatched bases: 6. The CDR3 sequence is 16 residues long. In nucleotides, the CDR3 is TGTGCCAGCAGCCGGGACAGGGGGTCGACGAACACTGAAGCTTTCTTT. Translated: CASSRDRGSTNTEAFF.

V usage is TRBV5-1 and J usage is TRBJ2-5; TRBD1 matches 7 bases. V was clipped by 0 bases and J by 1 base; unmatched bases: 3. The germline V gene has CDR1 SGHRS and CDR2 YFSETQ. The CDR3 covers 15 residues. The CDR3 coding sequence is TGCGCCAGCAGCTTGGGGACAGGTATCCAAGAGACCCAGTACTTC. It encodes CASSLGTGIQETQYF.

The genes are TRBV15 and TRBJ1-1; D might be TRBD1 (5 bases). V was trimmed by 0 bases and J by 3 bases, leaving 17 bases between them. The CDR3 contains 17 residues. Looked up from germline, CDR1 is LNHNV and CDR2 is YYDKDF (reference sequence). This chain's CDR3 is CATSRDPLGGGDTEAFF. CDR3 nucleotide sequence: TGTGCCACCAGCAGAGATCCATTGGGGGGAGGGGACACTGAAGCTTTCTTT.

CDR3: CASSFDYSGNEQFF. The CDR3 DNA sequence: TGTGCCAGCAGTTTCGACTATTCTGGCAATGAGCAGTTCTTC. V and J are TRBV7-2 and TRBJ2-1, with D perhaps matching TRBD2 (5 bases). Per germline, CDR1 SGHTA and CDR2 FQGNSA. The CDR3 totals 14 residues. V gave up 6 bases and J gave up 6 bases, with 15 bases separating them. Looking up the rest from reference TRBV7-2 and TRBJ2-1 gives the full variable domain: GAGVSQSPSNKVTEKGKDVELRCDPISGHTALYWYRQSLGQGLEFLIYFQGNSAPDKSGLPSDRFSAERTGGSVSTLTIQRTQQEDSAVYLCASSFDYSGNEQFFGPGTRLTVL.

In DNA, the CDR3 is TGTGCCAGCAGCCAGACGGGGACAGCAGCTTTCTTT. It codes for CASSQTGTAAFF. The chain combines TRBV3-1 (or the pseudogene TRBV3-2) with TRBJ1-1, with 7 positions matching TRBD1. V lost 3 bases and J lost 10; bases outside the gene matches: 5. The CDR3 has 12 residues. Germline assignment: CDR1 LGHDT and CDR2 YNNKEL (reference sequence).

This clone is a singleton in its sample. The rearrangement links TRBV13 to TRBJ2-3; 7 nucleotides line up with TRBD2. Germline V CDR1 and CDR2: PRHDT, FYEKMQ (reference sequence). The CDR3 covers 12 residues. The trim removed 5 bases at V and 8 bases at J, leaving 4 bases unmatched. The DNA of the CDR3 is TGTGCCAGCAGCCCCCCGGGAGGTACGCAGTATTTT. It codes for CASSPPGGTQYF. The variable domain in full, completed from reference TRBV13 and TRBJ2-3, reads AAGVIQSPRHLIKEKRETATLKCYPIPRHDTVYWYQQGPGQDPQFLISFYEKMQSDKGSIPDRFSAQQFSDYHSELNMSSLELGDSALYFCASSPPGGTQYFGPGTRLTVL.

J is TRBJ1-5 and V is TRBV11-2; TRBD1 agrees at 9 bases. The CDR3 contains 16 residues. V dropped 1 base and J dropped 6; count of bases not matched to a gene: 7. Germline V CDR1 and CDR2: SGHAT, FQNNGV. The CDR3 sequence is CASSLGDRGSGQPQHF. CDR3 DNA sequence: TGTGCCAGCAGCTTAGGCGACAGGGGGTCGGGTCAGCCCCAGCATTTT.

The chain recombines TRBV15 with TRBJ2-1; tentatively, D is TRBD2 (6 bases). CDR1 is LNHNV, CDR2 YYDKDF, per germline (reference sequence). There are 15 residues in the CDR3. The V end lost 4 bases, the J end lost 4 bases, and 14 bases lay between the germline ends. CDR3 loop: CATSISGERYNEQFF. CDR3 in DNA: TGTGCCACCAGCATCTCGGGGGAGAGATACAATGAGCAGTTCTTC.

This chain connects TRBV7-3 to TRBJ1-1; no clear D gene. V lost 5 bases to trimming and J lost 1 base, with 11 bases between them. There are 14 residues in the CDR3. Germline V gene data show CDR1 as SGHTA and CDR2 as FQGTGA. CDR3 residues: CASSQTPGNTEAFF. As DNA, the CDR3 is TGTGCCAGCAGCCAAACCCCGGGGAACACTGAAGCTTTCTTT.

The CDR3 coding sequence is TGTGCCAGCAGCGTAAAGGATCTTTATCAGGAGCAGTATTTT. Its translation is CASSVKDLYQEQYF. V and J are TRBV9 and TRBJ2-3, with D hard to call. The CDR3 runs to 14 residues. Germline lookup yields CDR1 SGDLS and CDR2 YYNGEE. V was pared by 1 base and J by 11 bases, with 17 bases between.

The J gene is TRBJ1-5, the V gene TRBV29-1; D remains ambiguous. The V end was cut by 4 bases, the J end by 7 bases, with 14 bases between. Germline V CDR1 and CDR2: SQVTM, ANQGSEA. The CDR3 totals 13 residues. The CDR3 nucleotides are TGCAGCGTTGCCCCCCAAGGAGGCCAGCCCCAGCATTTT. As protein: CSVAPQGGQPQHF. Variable domain in full (rest from reference TRBV29-1 and TRBJ1-5): SAVISQKPSRDICQRGTSLTIQCQVDSQVTMMFWYRQQPGQSLTLIATANQGSEATYESGFVIDKFPISRPNLTFSTLTVSNMSPEDSSIYLCSVAPQGGQPQHFGDGTRLSIL.

In its sample, this clone was seen once. At one end the junction does not follow the germline gene, possibly because of a read error. V and J are TRBV5-1 and TRBJ2-5; D perhaps matches TRBD1 (5 bases). CDR3 length: 12 residues. Germline-derived CDR1 and CDR2 are SGHRS and YFSETQ. The CDR3 protein is CASSDGQGTQYF. The CDR3 DNA reads as TGCGCCAGCAGCGATGGACAAGGGACCCAGTACTTC.

The chain joins TRBV5-1 to TRBJ1-3, with D tentatively TRBD1 (6 bases). V was clipped by 4 bases and J by 2 bases, with 16 bases between them. Germline V CDR1 and CDR2: SGHRS, YFSETQ. The CDR3 is 16 residues long. CDR3 protein: CASSAGTTSAGNTIYF. The CDR3 nucleotides read TGCGCCAGCAGCGCAGGGACAACGTCGGCTGGAAACACCATATATTTT.

The V and J genes are TRBV19 and TRBJ1-5; 9 nucleotides line up with TRBD1. V gave up 7 bases and J gave up 2 bases; unmatched junction bases: 6. The length of the CDR3 is 15 residues. The germline gives CDR1 LNHDA, CDR2 SQIVND (reference sequence). The DNA of the CDR3 is TGTGCCAGTACCGACAGGGGGGGTGGCAATCAGCCCCAGCATTTT. This gives the protein CASTDRGGGNQPQHF.

The J gene is TRBJ2-7, the V gene TRBV9; 7 nucleotides align to TRBD1. Unmatched junction bases numbered 5, after V lost 3 bases and J lost 2 bases. CDR1 is SGDLS, CDR2 YYNGEE, per germline. The CDR3 sequence is 14 residues long. This CDR3 reads CASSATGSPYEQYF. CDR3 sequence (DNA): TGTGCCAGCAGCGCGACAGGGTCGCCCTACGAGCAGTACTTC.

This chain connects TRBV25-1 to TRBJ1-1, with 7 bases that match TRBD1. The J segment lost 5 bases and the V segment lost 4 bases, leaving 7 bases of the junction unmatched. Germline loops: CDR1 MGHDK, CDR2 SYGVNS. The CDR3 consists of 14 residues. In nucleotides, the CDR3 is TGTGCCAGCAGTGCCTCGACAGGGTTGACTGAAGCTTTCTTT. Translating it yields CASSASTGLTEAFF.

The rearrangement links TRBV28 to TRBJ2-7; tentative D call: TRBD1 (6 bases). This CDR3 spans 13 amino acids. The V and J ends lost 5 bases and 5 bases respectively, with 13 bases between them. From germline, CDR1 is MDHEN and CDR2 SYDVKM. Here the CDR3 DNA reads TGTGCCAGCAGTGACCAGGGGCGTGACGAGCAGTACTTC. Translating gives CASSDQGRDEQYF.

The rearrangement joins TRBV27 to TRBJ2-1; no reliable D call. Germline CDR1 MNHEY, CDR2 SMNVEV (reference sequence). V lost 5 bases and J lost 0, with 8 bases in between. The CDR3 loop spans 14 amino acids. For the CDR3, the DNA is TGTGCCAGCAGTCGCGGCGACTCCTACAATGAGCAGTTCTTC. It yields the protein CASSRGDSYNEQFF.

The chain employs TRBV7-9 and TRBJ2-1, with a weak D call TRBD2 (5 bases). The CDR3 consists of 12 residues. Germline V gene sequence: CDR1 SEHNR, CDR2 FQNEAQ (reference sequence). V was clipped by 5 bases and J by 4 bases, with 6 bases between them. The CDR3 DNA reads TGTGCCAGCAGCCGCGGGTACAATGAGCAGTTCTTC. Residues: CASSRGYNEQFF.

This rearrangement joins TRBV25-1 to TRBJ2-1; 13 bases map to TRBD2. The CDR3 has 18 residues. Looked up from germline, CDR1 is MGHDK and CDR2 is SYGVNS. The J segment lost 7 bases and the V segment lost 2 bases, leaving 11 bases of the junction unmatched. The CDR3 loop is CASSEKIQLAGGKNEQFF. DNA for the CDR3: TGTGCCAGCAGTGAAAAAATTCAACTAGCGGGAGGGAAGAATGAGCAGTTCTTC.

This clone was seen a few times. The rearrangement links TRBV19 to TRBJ1-6, with 7 nucleotides matching TRBD1. This CDR3 is 13 amino acids long. CDR1 LNHDA and CDR2 SQIVND come from the germline V gene (reference sequence). V gave up 4 bases and J gave up 14 bases; unmatched junction bases: 8. The CDR3 region is CASSTRDSETLHF. The CDR3 DNA is TGTGCCAGTAGTACCCGGGACAGCGAGACCCTCCACTTT.

V and J are TRBV3-1 (or the pseudogene TRBV3-2) and TRBJ2-2; possibly TRBD2 for D (6 bases). V lost 1 base and J 3 bases, leaving 9 bases between the germline ends. The germline CDR1 and CDR2 sequences are LGHDT and YNNKEL (reference sequence). The CDR3 is 15 residues long. CDR3 DNA: TGTGCCAGCAGCCAAGGTCCGGGAGACACCGGGGAGCTGTTTTTT. Protein product: CASSQGPGDTGELFF.

This chain joins TRBV6-1 and TRBJ1-5, with 8 bases that match TRBD1. The ends lost 4 bases at V and 2 bases at J; junction bases unmatched: 13. CDR3 length: 18 amino acids. CDR1 is MNHNS and CDR2 is SASEGT in the germline V gene. The CDR3 here is CASSGRQGPPSGNQPQHF. In DNA form, the CDR3 reads TGTGCCAGCAGTGGAAGACAGGGGCCGCCCTCGGGCAATCAGCCCCAGCATTTT.